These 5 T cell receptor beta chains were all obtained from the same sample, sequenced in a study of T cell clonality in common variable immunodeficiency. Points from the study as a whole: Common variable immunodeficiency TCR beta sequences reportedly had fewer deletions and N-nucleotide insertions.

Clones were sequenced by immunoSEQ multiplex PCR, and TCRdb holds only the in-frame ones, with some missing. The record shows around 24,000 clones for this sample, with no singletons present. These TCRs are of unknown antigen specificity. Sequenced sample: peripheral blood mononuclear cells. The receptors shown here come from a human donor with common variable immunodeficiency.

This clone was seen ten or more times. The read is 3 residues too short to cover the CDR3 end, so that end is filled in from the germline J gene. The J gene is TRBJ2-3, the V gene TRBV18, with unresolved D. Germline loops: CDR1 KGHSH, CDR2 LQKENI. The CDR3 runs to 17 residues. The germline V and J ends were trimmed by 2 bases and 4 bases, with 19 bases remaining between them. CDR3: CASSPIGPRQEPDTQYF. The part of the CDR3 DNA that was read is TGTGCCAGCTCACCAATCGGTCCGAGACAAGAGCCAGATACG.

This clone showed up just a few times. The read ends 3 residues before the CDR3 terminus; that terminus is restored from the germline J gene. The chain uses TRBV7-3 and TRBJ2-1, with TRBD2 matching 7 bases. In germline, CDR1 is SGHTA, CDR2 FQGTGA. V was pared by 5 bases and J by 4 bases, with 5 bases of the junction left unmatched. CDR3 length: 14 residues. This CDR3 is CASSHGLVYNEQFF. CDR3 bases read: TGTGCCAGCAGCCATGGACTAGTATACAATGAG. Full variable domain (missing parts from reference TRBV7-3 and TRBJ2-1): GAGVSQTPSNKVTEKGKYVELRCDPISGHTALYWYRQSLGQGPEFLIYFQGTGAADDSGLPNDRFFAVRPEGSVSTLKIQRTERGDSAVYLCASSHGLVYNEQFFGPGTRLTVL.

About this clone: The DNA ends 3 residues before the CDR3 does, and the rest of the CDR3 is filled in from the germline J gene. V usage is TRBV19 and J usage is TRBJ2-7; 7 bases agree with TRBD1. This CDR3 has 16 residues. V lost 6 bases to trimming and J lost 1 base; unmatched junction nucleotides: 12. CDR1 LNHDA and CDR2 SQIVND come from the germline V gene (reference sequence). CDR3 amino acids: CASSISPGTVSYEQYF. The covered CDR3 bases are TGTGCCAGTAGCATCTCCCCGGGGACAGTATCCTACGAG.

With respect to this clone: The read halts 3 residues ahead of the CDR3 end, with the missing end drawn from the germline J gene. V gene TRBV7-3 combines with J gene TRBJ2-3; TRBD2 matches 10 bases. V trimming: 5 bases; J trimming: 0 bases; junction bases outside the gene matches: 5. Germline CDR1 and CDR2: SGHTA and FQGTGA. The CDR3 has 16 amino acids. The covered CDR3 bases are TGTGCCAGCAGCCCCGCTAGCGGGAGAAGCACAGATACG. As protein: CASSPASGRSTDT. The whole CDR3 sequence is CASSPASGRSTDTQYF. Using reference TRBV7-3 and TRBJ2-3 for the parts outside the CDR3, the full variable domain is GAGVSQTPSNKVTEKGKYVELRCDPISGHTALYWYRQSLGQGPEFLIYFQGTGAADDSGLPNDRFFAVRPEGSVSTLKIQRTERGDSAVYLCASSPASGRSTDTQYFGPGTRLTVL.

CDR3 amino acids: CASSFQKQGANVLTF. The CDR3 DNA, read in part, is TGTGCCAGCAGCTTCCAAAAGCAGGGTGCCAACGTC. J is TRBJ2-6 and V is TRBV7-9, with D perhaps TRBD1 (5 bases). The sequenced fragment ends 3 residues before the CDR3 boundary, so the rest is inferred from the germline J gene. The CDR3 covers 15 residues. Germline V lookup: CDR1 SEHNR, CDR2 FQNEAQ (reference sequence). Deletions cut 3 bases from V and 7 bases from J, with 13 bases between.